This T cell receptor (beta chain) was documented in a study of control samples from healthy donors and cancer patients. This table comes from immunoSEQ multiplex PCR, and its TCRdb copy is limited to in-frame clones, with some not included. Altogether around 150,000 clones are present, 85% to 90% being singletons, with the ten largest covering around 12%. The CDR3 length is 14 residues. The V and J ends lost 1 base and 2 bases, in that order; junction bases with no gene match: 2. The V gene's germline CDR1 is SEHNR and CDR2 FQNEAQ (reference sequence). Sequenced: blood. The chain has TRBV7-9 and TRBJ2-7, with 7 bases that match TRBD2. This TCR was sampled from a man aged 30 to 45 in good health. CDR3 sequence reads: CASSLEAGPYEQYF. In nucleotides, the CDR3 is TGTGCCAGCAGCTTAGAAGCGGGACCCTACGAGCAGTACTTC.